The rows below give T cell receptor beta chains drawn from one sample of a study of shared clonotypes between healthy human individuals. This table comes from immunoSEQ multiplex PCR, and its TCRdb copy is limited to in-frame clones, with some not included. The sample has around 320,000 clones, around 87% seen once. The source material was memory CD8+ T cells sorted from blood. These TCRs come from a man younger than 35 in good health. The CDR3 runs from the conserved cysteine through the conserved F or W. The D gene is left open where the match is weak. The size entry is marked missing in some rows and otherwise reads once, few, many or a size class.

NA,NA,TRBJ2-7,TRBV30,TGTGCCGGATGCTCCTACGAGCAGTACTTC,CAGCSYEQYF
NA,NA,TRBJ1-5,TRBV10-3,TGTGCCATCAGTGAGGCGGACAGCAATCAGCCCCAGCATTTT,CAISEADSNQPQHF
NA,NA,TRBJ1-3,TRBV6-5,TGTGCCAGCAGTTACTCGGAGGGAAACACCATATATTTT,CASSYSEGNTIYF
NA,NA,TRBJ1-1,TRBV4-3,TGCGCCAGCAGCCAAGATCGAGGGGGGGACACTGAAGCTTTCTTT,CASSQDRGGDTEAFF
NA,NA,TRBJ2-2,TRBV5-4,TGTGCCAGCAGCTTGATATACAGCGGGGAGCTGTTTTTT,CASSLIYSGELFF
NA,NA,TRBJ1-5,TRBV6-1,TGTGCCAGCAATGAACCAAGGGGCTCCTATAGCAATCAGCCCCAGCATTTT,CASNEPRGSYSNQPQHF
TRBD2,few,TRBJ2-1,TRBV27,TGTGCCAGCAGTTTATCAGCGGGAATGCATGAGCAGTTCTTC,CASSLSAGMHEQFF
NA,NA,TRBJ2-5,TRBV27,TGTGCCAGCAGTAGCACCGGAGTAAGGGGCGGGGTAGAGACCCAGTACTTC,CASSSTGVRGGVETQYF
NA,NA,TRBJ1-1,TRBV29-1,TGCAGCGTAGGACGGGGGATAAACACTGAAGCTTTCTTT,CSVGRGINTEAFF
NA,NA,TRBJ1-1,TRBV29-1,TGCAGCGTTGCGCAGGTGATGAACACTGAAGCTTTCTTT,CSVAQVMNTEAFF
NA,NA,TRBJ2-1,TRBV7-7,TGTGCTAGCAGCCATGGGGATGAGCAGTTCTTC,CASSHGDEQFF
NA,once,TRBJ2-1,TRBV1,TGCACCAGCAGCCAAGGGGCAGGGGTACGTGAGCAGTTCTTC,CTSSQGAGVREQFF
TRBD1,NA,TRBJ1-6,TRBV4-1,TGCGCCAGCAGCCAAGCCCCAGGGGGCAATTCACCCCTCCACTTT,CASSQAPGGNSPLHF
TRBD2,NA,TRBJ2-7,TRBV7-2,TGTGCCAGCAGCTTAAAGACTAGCGGTTATACCCCCTCACCCTACGAGCAGTACTTC,CASSLKTSGYTPSPYEQYF
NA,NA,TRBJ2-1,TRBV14,TGTGCCAGCAGCCAAGAAAAGTGGGGGGGGCCTAGCTCCTACAATGAGCAGTTCTTC,CASSQEKWGGPSSYNEQFF
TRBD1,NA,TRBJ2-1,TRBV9,TGTGCCAGCAGCGTAGGGTCCGGGACAGGGAACAATGAGCAGTTCTTC,CASSVGSGTGNNEQFF
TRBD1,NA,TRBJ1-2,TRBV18,TGTGCCAGCTCACCCACGTGGGGACAGCCCTACTATGGCTACACCTTC,CASSPTWGQPYYGYTF
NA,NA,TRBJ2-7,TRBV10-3,TGTGCCATCAGTGGGGTAGACAGCTACGAGCAGTACTTC,CAISGVDSYEQYF
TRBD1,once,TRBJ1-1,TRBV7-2,TGTGCCAGCAGCCTCGGACAGGGGTTCACTGAAGCTTTCTTT,CASSLGQGFTEAFF
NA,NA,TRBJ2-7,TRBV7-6,TGTGCCAGCAGCCCGGGACGGAATAACTACGAGCAGTACTTC,CASSPGRNNYEQYF
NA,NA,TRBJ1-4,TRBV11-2,TGTGCCAGCAGCTCAGGTCTTAATGAAAAACTGTTTTTT,CASSSGLNEKLFF
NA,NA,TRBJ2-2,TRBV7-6,TGTGCCAGCAGCCTCGAATACTACGGGGAGCTGTTTTTT,CASSLEYYGELFF
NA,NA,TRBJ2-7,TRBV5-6,TGTGCCAGCAGCTTGACCGGGATAGGCTCCTACGAGCAGTACTTC,CASSLTGIGSYEQYF
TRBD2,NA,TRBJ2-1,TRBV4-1,TGCGCCAGCAGCCAAGATCAACTAGCGGGAGTCTACAATGAGCAGTTCTTC,CASSQDQLAGVYNEQFF
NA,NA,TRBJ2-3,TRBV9,TGTGCCAGCAGCTCCCCCTGGGACACAGATACGCAGTATTTT,CASSSPWDTDTQYF
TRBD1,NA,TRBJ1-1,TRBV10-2,TGCGCCAGCAGTGAGGACAGGGGGCGAACTGGGAACACTGAAGCTTTCTTT,CASSEDRGRTGNTEAFF
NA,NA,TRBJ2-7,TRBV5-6,TGTGCCAGCAGCGGGATAGGGGCGGCCTACGAGCAGTACTTC,CASSGIGAAYEQYF
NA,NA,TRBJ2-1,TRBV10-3,TGTGCCATCAGTGACGGTAGTCGTGAGCAGTTCTTC,CAISDGSREQFF
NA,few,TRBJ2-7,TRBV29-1,TGCAGCGTGGATAGCGGATACTCCTACGAGCAGTACTTC,CSVDSGYSYEQYF
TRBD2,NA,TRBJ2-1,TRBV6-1,TGTGCCAGCAGTGGGCTAGCGGATTACAATGAGCAGTTCTTC,CASSGLADYNEQFF
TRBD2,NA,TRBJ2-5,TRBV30,TGTGCCTGGACCCTAGTTGGGGGGGGAGAGACCCAGTACTTC,CAWTLVGGGETQYF
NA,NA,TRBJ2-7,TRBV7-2,TGTGCCAGCAGCTTAGCGCCATCTCCCTACGAGCAGTACTTC,CASSLAPSPYEQYF
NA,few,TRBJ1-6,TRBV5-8,TGTGCCAGCAGCTTGGGTCAGGGATACCGATCACCCCTCCACTTT,CASSLGQGYRSPLHF
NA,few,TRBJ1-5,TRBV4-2,TGTGCCAGCAGCCAAGGCCGACTTCAGCCCCAGCATTTT,CASSQGRLQPQHF
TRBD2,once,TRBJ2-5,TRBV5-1,TGCGCCAGCAGCTCTGGACTAGCGGGAGGGCAAGAGACCCAGTACTTC,CASSSGLAGGQETQYF
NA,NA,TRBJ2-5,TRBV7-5,TGTGCCAGAAGCTTAGTGGAAGAGACCCAGTACTTC,CARSLVEETQYF
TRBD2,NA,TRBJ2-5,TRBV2,TGTGCCAGCAGTGACTGGCGGGAGGCGTATATAGAGACCCAGTACTTC,CASSDWREAYIETQYF
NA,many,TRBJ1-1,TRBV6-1,TGTGCCGGTTCCCAGGGAGGAATGAACACTGAAGCTTTCTTT,CAGSQGGMNTEAFF
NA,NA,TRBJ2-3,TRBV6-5,TGTGCCAGCAGTTACTGGGCGTCAGATACGCAGTATTTT,CASSYWASDTQYF
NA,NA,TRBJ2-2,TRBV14,TGTGCCAGCAGCCAAGTGGCGACGGTCGGGGAGCTGTTTTTT,CASSQVATVGELFF
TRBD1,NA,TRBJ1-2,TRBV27,TGTGCCAGCTTCGGACAGGGAGAGGTTGGCTACACCTTC,CASFGQGEVGYTF
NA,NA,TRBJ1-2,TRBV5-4,TGTGCCAGCAGCTTGAACCAGGGGACGACCTTC,CASSLNQGTTF
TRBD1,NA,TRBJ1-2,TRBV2,TGTGCCAGCAGTCCCGGGACAGGGTATAACTATGGCTACACCTTC,CASSPGTGYNYGYTF
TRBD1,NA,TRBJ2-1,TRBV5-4,TGTGCCAGCAGGTCCGGGACAGGGTCCTACAATGAGCAGTTCTTC,CASRSGTGSYNEQFF
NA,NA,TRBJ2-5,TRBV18,TGTGCCAGCTCACCTGGGCGGGGCCCGCTGATGGAGACCCAGTACTTC,CASSPGRGPLMETQYF
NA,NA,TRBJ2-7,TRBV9,TGTGCCAGCAGCGTAGCGGTTGACTACGAGCAGTACTTC,CASSVAVDYEQYF
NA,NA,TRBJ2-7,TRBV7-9,TGTGCCAGCAGTCCGGGGGCAGGGGACTACGAGCAGTACTTC,CASSPGAGDYEQYF
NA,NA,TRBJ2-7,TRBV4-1,TGCGCCAGCAGCCAAATGGAGGGAACCTACGAGCAGTACTTC,CASSQMEGTYEQYF
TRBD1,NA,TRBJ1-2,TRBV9,TGTGCCAGCAGCTCTCTGGCCCGCGGTGCGGGACAGGGGACCTATGGCTACACCTTC,CASSSLARGAGQGTYGYTF
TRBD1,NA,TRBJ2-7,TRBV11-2,TGTGCCAGCGCCCCAGGGGGCTACGAGCAGTACTTC,CASAPGGYEQYF
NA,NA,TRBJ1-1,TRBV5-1,TGCGCCAGCAGCTTGGAGCAAAGGCCAGGGCGGGGGACTGAAGCTTTCTTT,CASSLEQRPGRGTEAFF
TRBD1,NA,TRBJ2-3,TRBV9,TGTGCCAGCAGCGTAGAGGGGGCCACAGATACGCAGTATTTT,CASSVEGATDTQYF